These T cell receptor beta chains were read from a single sample in a study of beta chain features in type 1 diabetes. Profiled with immunoSEQ multiplex PCR; TCRdb holds only in-frame clones, not every one. The table includes under 450,000 clones, approximately 13% detected once. Sequencing was done on a sample of naive CD4+ T cells from blood. The receptors derive from a man aged 25 to 45 in good health. The CDR3 runs from the conserved cysteine through the conserved F or W. A D gene is named only where the DNA matches it firmly. Expanded clones are given a class, and other clones once, few, many or no size at all.

j_call | d_call | clone_size | v_call | cdr3_aa | cdr3_nt
TRBJ1-1 | . | few | TRBV7-9 | CASSSRYTEAFF | TGTGCCAGCAGCTCACGGTACACTGAAGCTTTCTTT
TRBJ1-2 | TRBD1 | few | TRBV29-1 | CSVTSGTGLFYGYTF | TGCAGCGTTACTTCCGGGACAGGGTTATTTTATGGCTACACCTTC
TRBJ1-1 | . | few | TRBV10-3 | CASKVGTVNTEAFF | TGTGCCTCGAAGGTGGGCACGGTGAACACTGAAGCTTTCTTT
TRBJ1-1 | . | . | TRBV5-4 | CASSSRGLEAFF | TGTGCCAGCAGTTCGAGAGGGCTTGAAGCTTTCTTT
TRBJ1-2 | . | . | TRBV5-1 | CASSVRLDPNYGYTF | TGCGCCAGCTCAGTGCGTTTAGATCCGAACTATGGCTACACCTTC
TRBJ2-5 | TRBD1 | . | TRBV6-5 | CASRSPGGLIKTQYF | TGTGCCAGCAGGTCTCCAGGGGGTCTGATAAAGACCCAGTACTTC
TRBJ1-2 | . | few | TRBV6-4 | CASSVTAGQFYYGYTF | TGTGCCAGCAGCGTCACAGCTGGACAGTTCTACTATGGCTACACCTTC
TRBJ1-4 | . | few | TRBV5-6 | CASSLTASFNEKLFF | TGTGCCAGCAGCTTGACCGCCAGCTTTAATGAAAAACTGTTTTTT
TRBJ2-1 | TRBD2 | . | TRBV4-1 | CASTGLAGDEQFF | TGCGCCAGCACGGGACTAGCGGGGGATGAGCAGTTCTTC
TRBJ2-5 | . | . | TRBV2 | CASRQQETQYF | TGTGCCAGCCGCCAGCAAGAGACCCAGTACTTC
TRBJ2-1 | TRBD2 | few | TRBV30 | CAWMGGRVNKQFF | TGTGCCTGGATGGGCGGGAGGGTAAATAAGCAGTTCTTC
TRBJ1-5 | TRBD1 | few | TRBV2 | CASTTDRGNQPQHF | TGTGCCAGCACGACGGACAGGGGAAATCAGCCCCAGCATTTT
TRBJ2-4 | TRBD1 | . | TRBV7-2 | CASSPGDRQNIQYF | TGTGCCAGCAGCCCGGGGGACAGGCAAAACATTCAGTACTTC
TRBJ1-5 | . | few | TRBV29-1 | CSVPTVCNQPQHF | TGCAGCGTTCCAACAGTCTGCAATCAGCCCCAGCATTTT
TRBJ1-2 | . | . | TRBV15 | CATSREGNGYTF | TGTGCCACCAGCAGAGAAGGGAACGGCTACACCTTC
TRBJ2-5 | . | few | TRBV14 | CASSQEIGWETQYF | TGTGCCAGCAGCCAAGAAATCGGCTGGGAGACCCAGTACTTC
TRBJ2-7 | . | . | TRBV5-1 | CASSPGSLSYEQYF | TGCGCCAGCAGTCCAGGGTCTCTTTCCTACGAGCAGTACTTC
TRBJ1-2 | . | . | TRBV4-3 | CASSQDQGGTPYGYTF | TGCGCCAGCAGCCAAGATCAGGGAGGGACTCCCTATGGCTACACCTTC
TRBJ2-2 | . | . | TRBV6-5 | CASRYTGSTGELFF | TGTGCCAGCAGGTACACAGGGTCCACCGGGGAGCTGTTTTTT
TRBJ1-5 | . | . | TRBV2 | CASSDTGNSNQPQHF | TGTGCCAGCAGTGACACGGGAAATAGCAATCAGCCCCAGCATTTT
TRBJ2-5 | . | few | TRBV7-2 | CASSQGGVPETQYF | TGTGCCAGCAGTCAGGGCGGGGTCCCGGAGACCCAGTACTTC
TRBJ2-5 | . | . | TRBV11-2 | CASSLAGIGETQYF | TGTGCCAGCAGCTTAGCGGGAATCGGAGAGACCCAGTACTTC
TRBJ2-1 | TRBD2 | . | TRBV6-1 | CASSEYNLAATGYNEQFF | TGTGCCAGCAGTGAATATAACCTAGCGGCCACGGGGTACAATGAGCAGTTCTTC
TRBJ1-2 | TRBD1 | . | TRBV30 | CAWSAIRDRGFAYGYTF | TGTGCCTGGAGTGCCATCCGGGACAGGGGGTTTGCCTATGGCTACACCTTC
TRBJ1-1 | . | few | TRBV20-1 | CSAITHEAFF | TGCAGTGCTATTACCCATGAAGCTTTCTTT
TRBJ2-1 | . | . | TRBV30 | CAWSASSNEQFF | TGTGCCTGGAGTGCCTCTAGCAATGAGCAGTTCTTC
TRBJ2-5 | TRBD2 | . | TRBV11-2 | CASRGLAGAQETQYF | TGTGCCAGCAGAGGACTAGCGGGAGCCCAAGAGACCCAGTACTTC
TRBJ1-1 | . | few | TRBV7-2 | CASSSLPPRGGTEAFF | TGTGCCAGCAGTTCCCTGCCACCCCGAGGGGGCACTGAAGCTTTCTTT
TRBJ1-1 | . | . | TRBV20-1 | CSAVGDTEAFF | TGCAGTGCTGTGGGAGACACTGAAGCTTTCTTT
TRBJ2-1 | . | few | TRBV7-9 | CASSLGSGRVPNEQFF | TGTGCCAGCAGCTTAGGGTCCGGAAGGGTCCCCAATGAGCAGTTCTTC
TRBJ2-3 | . | . | TRBV30 | CAWSPSGHSTDTQYF | TGTGCCTGGAGCCCCAGCGGCCACAGCACAGATACGCAGTATTTT
TRBJ2-5 | TRBD1 | few | TRBV7-2 | CASSLTGQEQETQYF | TGTGCCAGCAGCCTTACTGGACAGGAACAAGAGACCCAGTACTTC
TRBJ2-2 | TRBD2 | few | TRBV11-1 | CASSFRASSGLGELFF | TGTGCCAGCAGCTTTCGAGCGTCTAGCGGGCTAGGGGAGCTGTTTTTT
TRBJ2-7 | . | . | TRBV5-1 | CASSFRDGTYEQYF | TGCGCCAGCAGCTTCCGGGACGGAACCTACGAGCAGTACTTC
TRBJ2-5 | . | few | TRBV7-9 | CASSSQGGVGTQYF | TGTGCCAGCAGCTCCCAAGGGGGAGTCGGGACCCAGTACTTC
TRBJ2-3 | TRBD2 | few | TRBV5-1 | CASSLQTSGGPDTQYF | TGCGCCAGCAGCTTGCAGACTAGCGGGGGGCCAGATACGCAGTATTTT
TRBJ2-2 | . | . | TRBV30 | CAWGPGVRRGLFF | TGTGCCTGGGGGCCAGGCGTCCGGCGCGGGCTGTTTTTT
TRBJ2-7 | . | . | TRBV7-9 | CASSTGQLHEQYF | TGTGCCAGCAGCACAGGACAGCTCCACGAGCAGTACTTC
TRBJ2-2 | . | . | TRBV2 | CASSEAALVTGELFF | TGTGCCAGCAGTGAAGCGGCACTAGTCACCGGGGAGCTGTTTTTT
TRBJ2-5 | . | . | TRBV11-3 | CASSSGTLQETQYF | TGTGCCAGCAGCTCGGGGACATTACAAGAGACCCAGTACTTC
TRBJ2-1 | . | few | TRBV13 | CASSSPGLVENNEQFF | TGTGCCAGCAGCTCTCCTGGATTGGTGGAGAACAATGAGCAGTTCTTC
TRBJ2-1 | . | few | TRBV25-1 | CATQGYNEQFF | TGTGCCACCCAAGGGTACAATGAGCAGTTCTTC
TRBJ2-1 | . | . | TRBV5-1 | CASSLVGGHNEQFF | TGCGCCAGCAGCTTGGTTGGCGGTCACAATGAGCAGTTCTTC
TRBJ2-5 | . | . | TRBV7-9 | CASDPADSEETQYF | TGTGCCAGCGACCCGGCGGATTCTGAAGAGACCCAGTACTTC
TRBJ2-3 | . | few | TRBV7-2 | CASSLRTPKIPDTQYF | TGTGCCAGCAGCCTCCGGACACCTAAAATACCGGATACGCAGTATTTT
TRBJ1-2 | . | . | TRBV9 | CASSEGSRQGYTF | TGTGCCAGCAGCGAAGGTTCAAGGCAAGGCTACACCTTC
TRBJ1-1 | . | . | TRBV5-6 | CASSPDFIRNTEAFF | TGTGCCAGCAGCCCGGACTTTATTAGGAACACTGAAGCTTTCTTT
TRBJ1-4 | . | . | TRBV7-9 | CASSQGSGPNEKLFF | TGTGCCAGCAGCCAGGGGTCGGGCCCGAATGAAAAACTGTTTTTT
TRBJ2-5 | . | few | TRBV9 | CASSASVSETQYF | TGTGCCAGCAGCGCAAGTGTGTCGGAGACCCAGTACTTC
TRBJ1-2 | . | few | TRBV28 | CASRLYGYTF | TGTGCCAGCAGGCTCTATGGCTACACCTTC
TRBJ2-1 | . | . | TRBV7-2 | CASSLAASYNEQFF | TGTGCCAGCAGCTTAGCGGCGAGCTACAATGAGCAGTTCTTC
TRBJ2-1 | . | few | TRBV5-1 | CASSRAEQNNEQFF | TGCGCCAGCAGCCGGGCAGAGCAGAACAATGAGCAGTTCTTC
TRBJ2-1 | TRBD1 | . | TRBV6-6 | CASSPDRGSVNEQFF | TGTGCCAGCAGCCCCGACAGGGGCTCTGTTAATGAGCAGTTCTTC
TRBJ2-5 | . | . | TRBV7-9 | CASRRTGQGETQYF | TGTGCCAGCAGGAGGACGGGGCAGGGAGAGACCCAGTACTTC
TRBJ2-1 | . | . | TRBV9 | CASSVGWQGEAEQFF | TGTGCCAGCAGCGTAGGGTGGCAGGGTGAAGCTGAGCAGTTCTTC
TRBJ2-5 | TRBD1 | few | TRBV5-4 | CASSPSDRQETQYF | TGTGCCAGCAGCCCCTCGGACAGGCAAGAGACCCAGTACTTC